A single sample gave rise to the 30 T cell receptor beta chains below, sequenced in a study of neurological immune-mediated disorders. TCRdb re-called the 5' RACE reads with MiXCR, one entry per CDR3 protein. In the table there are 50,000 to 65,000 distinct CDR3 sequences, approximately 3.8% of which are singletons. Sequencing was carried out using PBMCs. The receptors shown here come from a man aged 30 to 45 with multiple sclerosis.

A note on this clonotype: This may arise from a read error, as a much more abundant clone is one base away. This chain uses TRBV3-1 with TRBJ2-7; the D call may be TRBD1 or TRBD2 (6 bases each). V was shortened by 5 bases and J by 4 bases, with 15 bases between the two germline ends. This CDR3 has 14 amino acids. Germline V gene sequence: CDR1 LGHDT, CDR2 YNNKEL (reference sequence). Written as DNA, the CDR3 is TGTGCCAGCAGCTTAGGACGGGGGCCGTACGAGCAGTACTTC. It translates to CASSLGRGPYEQYF.

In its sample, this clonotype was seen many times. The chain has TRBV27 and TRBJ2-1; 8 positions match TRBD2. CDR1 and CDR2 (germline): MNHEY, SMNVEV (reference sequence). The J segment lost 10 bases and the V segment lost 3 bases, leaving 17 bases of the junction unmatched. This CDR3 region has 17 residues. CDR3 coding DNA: TGTGCCAGCAGTTTTCTTCCCCGGGAGGGCCGGCGTGGGGAGCAGTTCTTC. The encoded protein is CASSFLPREGRRGEQFF.

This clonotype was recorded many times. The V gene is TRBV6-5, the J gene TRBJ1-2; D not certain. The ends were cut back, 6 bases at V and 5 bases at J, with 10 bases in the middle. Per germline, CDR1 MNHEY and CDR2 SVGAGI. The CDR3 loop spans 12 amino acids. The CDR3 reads CASSALGYGYTF. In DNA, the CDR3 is TGTGCCAGCAGCGCTCTAGGGTATGGCTACACCTTC.

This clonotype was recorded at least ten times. DNA of the CDR3: TGTGCCATCAGTGAGCCGTGGAACTCGAACGCCTACGAGCAGTACTTC. Protein product: CAISEPWNSNAYEQYF. The rearrangement uses TRBV10-3 and TRBJ2-7, with D hard to call. CDR1 and CDR2 (germline): ENHRY, SYGVKD. This CDR3 is 16 amino acids long. Trimming removed 2 bases at V and 2 bases at J, with 16 bases between.

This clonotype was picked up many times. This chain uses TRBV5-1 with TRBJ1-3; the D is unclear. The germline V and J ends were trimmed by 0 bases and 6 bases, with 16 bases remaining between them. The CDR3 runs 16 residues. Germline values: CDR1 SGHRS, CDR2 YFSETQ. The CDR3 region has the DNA TGCGCCAGCAGCTTGGAGGGCGGCGGTTCGGCAAACACCATATATTTT. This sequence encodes CASSLEGGGSANTIYF.

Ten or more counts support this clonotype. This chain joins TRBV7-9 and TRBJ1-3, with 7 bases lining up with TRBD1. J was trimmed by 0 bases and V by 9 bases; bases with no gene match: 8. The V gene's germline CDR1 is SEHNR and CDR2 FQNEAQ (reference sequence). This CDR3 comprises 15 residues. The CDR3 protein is CASDGRGTSGNTIYF. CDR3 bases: TGTGCCAGTGATGGCAGGGGGACCTCTGGAAACACCATATATTTT.

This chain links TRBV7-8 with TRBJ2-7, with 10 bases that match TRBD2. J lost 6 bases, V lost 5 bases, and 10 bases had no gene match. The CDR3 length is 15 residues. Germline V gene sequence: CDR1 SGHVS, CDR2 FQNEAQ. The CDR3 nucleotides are TGTGCCAGCAGCCCCGACAGCGGGGGGGCAGTCGAGCAGTACTTC. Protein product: CASSPDSGGAVEQYF.

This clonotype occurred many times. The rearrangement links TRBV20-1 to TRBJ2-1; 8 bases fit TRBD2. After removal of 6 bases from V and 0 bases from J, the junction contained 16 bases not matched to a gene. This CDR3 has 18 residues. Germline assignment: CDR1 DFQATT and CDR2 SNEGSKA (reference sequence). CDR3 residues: CSAVTTTAGAISYNEQFF. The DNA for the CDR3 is TGCAGTGCAGTGACTACGACAGCGGGGGCTATCTCCTACAATGAGCAGTTCTTC.

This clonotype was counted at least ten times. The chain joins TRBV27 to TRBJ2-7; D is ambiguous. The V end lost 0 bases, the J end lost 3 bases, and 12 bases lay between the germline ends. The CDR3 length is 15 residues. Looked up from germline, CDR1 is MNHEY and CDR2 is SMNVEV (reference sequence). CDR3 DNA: TGTGCCAGCAGTTTATCGTCTCACACGTACTACGAGCAGTACTTC. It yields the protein CASSLSSHTYYEQYF.

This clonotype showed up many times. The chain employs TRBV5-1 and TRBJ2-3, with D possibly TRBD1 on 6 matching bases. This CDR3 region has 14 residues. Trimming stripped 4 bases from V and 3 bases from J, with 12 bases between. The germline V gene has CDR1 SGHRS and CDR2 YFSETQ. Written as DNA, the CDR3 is TGCGCCAGCAGCCCACAGGGACCAACAGATACGCAGTATTTT. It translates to CASSPQGPTDTQYF.

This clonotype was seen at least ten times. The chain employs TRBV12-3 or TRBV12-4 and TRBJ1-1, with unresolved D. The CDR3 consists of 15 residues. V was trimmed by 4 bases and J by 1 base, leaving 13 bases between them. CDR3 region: CASSSARYENTEAFF. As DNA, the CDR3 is TGTGCCAGCAGTTCCGCCCGATACGAGAACACTGAAGCTTTCTTT.

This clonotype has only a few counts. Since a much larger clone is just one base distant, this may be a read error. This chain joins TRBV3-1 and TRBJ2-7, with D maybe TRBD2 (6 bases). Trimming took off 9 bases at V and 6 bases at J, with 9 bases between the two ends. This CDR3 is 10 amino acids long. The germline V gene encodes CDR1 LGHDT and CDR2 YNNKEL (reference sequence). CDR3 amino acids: CARGGSEQYF. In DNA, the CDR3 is TGTGCCAGAGGAGGGAGCGAGCAGTACTTC.

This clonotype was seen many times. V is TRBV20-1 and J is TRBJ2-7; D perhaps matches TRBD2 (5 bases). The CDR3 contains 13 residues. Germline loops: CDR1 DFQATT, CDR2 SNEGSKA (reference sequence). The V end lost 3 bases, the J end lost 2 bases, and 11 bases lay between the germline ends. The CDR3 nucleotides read TGCAGTGCTAGGGAGGCAGCAACCTACGAGCAGTACTTC. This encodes CSAREAATYEQYF.

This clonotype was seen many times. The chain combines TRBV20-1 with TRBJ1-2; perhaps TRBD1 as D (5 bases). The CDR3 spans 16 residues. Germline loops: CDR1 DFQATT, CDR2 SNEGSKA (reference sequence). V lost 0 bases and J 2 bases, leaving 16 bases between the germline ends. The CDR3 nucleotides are TGCAGTGCTAGAGATTGGGAGAGGGGCACAAACTATGGCTACACCTTC. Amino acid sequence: CSARDWERGTNYGYTF.

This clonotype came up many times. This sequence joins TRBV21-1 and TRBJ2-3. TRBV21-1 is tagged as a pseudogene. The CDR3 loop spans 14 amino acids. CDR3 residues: CASSKKSNTDTQYF. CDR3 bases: TGTGCCAGCAGCAAAAAAAGCAACACAGATACGCAGTATTTT.

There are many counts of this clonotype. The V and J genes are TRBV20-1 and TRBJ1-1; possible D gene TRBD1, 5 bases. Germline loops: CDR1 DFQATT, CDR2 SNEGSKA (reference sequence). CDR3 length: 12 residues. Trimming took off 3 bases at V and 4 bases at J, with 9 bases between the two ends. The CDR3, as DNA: TGCAGTGCTAGCCGGGGGGGCACTGAAGCTTTCTTT. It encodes CSASRGGTEAFF.

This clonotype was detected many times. The CDR3 sequence is CASSLSGTGGTEAFF. For the CDR3, the DNA is TGTGCCAGCAGCCTCTCCGGGACAGGGGGCACTGAAGCTTTCTTT. This chain connects TRBV9 to TRBJ1-1; 11 bases match TRBD1. Looked up from germline, CDR1 is SGDLS and CDR2 is YYNGEE. V was pared by 4 bases and J by 4 bases, with 6 bases of the junction left unmatched. This CDR3 is 15 amino acids long.

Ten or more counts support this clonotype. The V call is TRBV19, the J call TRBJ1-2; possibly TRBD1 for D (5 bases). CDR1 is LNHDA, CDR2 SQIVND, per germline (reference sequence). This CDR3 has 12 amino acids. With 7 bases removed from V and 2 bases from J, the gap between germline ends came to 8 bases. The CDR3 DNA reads TGTGCCAGTACGGAGGGGAACTATGGCTACACCTTC. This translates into CASTEGNYGYTF.

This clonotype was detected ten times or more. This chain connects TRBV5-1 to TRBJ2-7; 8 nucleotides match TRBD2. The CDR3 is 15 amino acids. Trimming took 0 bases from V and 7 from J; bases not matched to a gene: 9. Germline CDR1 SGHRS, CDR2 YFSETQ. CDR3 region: CASSLEAGGVFEQYF. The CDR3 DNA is TGCGCCAGCAGCTTGGAGGCCGGGGGGGTATTTGAGCAGTACTTC.

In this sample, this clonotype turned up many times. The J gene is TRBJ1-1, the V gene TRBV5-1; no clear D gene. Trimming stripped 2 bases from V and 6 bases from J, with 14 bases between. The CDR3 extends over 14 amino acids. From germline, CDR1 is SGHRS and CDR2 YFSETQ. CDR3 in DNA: TGCGCCAGCAGCTTAGGACCGGTGGGGTCTGAAGCTTTCTTT. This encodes CASSLGPVGSEAFF.

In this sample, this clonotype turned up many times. The CDR3 nucleotides are TGTGCCATCAGTGAGTCGGGGGCCTCCTCCCAAGAGACCCAGTACTTC. It yields the protein CAISESGASSQETQYF. The chain has TRBV10-3 and TRBJ2-5, with a weak D call TRBD1 (6 bases). This CDR3 has 16 amino acids. CDR1 is ENHRY and CDR2 is SYGVKD in the germline V gene. V lost 0 bases and J 1 base, leaving 12 bases between the germline ends.

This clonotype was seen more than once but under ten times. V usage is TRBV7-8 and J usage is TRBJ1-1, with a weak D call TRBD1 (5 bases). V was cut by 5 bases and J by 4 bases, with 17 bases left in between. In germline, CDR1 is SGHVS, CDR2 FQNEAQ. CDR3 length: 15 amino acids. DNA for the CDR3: TGTGCCAGCAGCCCCGGGGCCCGACGGGGCACTGAAGCTTTCTTT. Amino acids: CASSPGARRGTEAFF.

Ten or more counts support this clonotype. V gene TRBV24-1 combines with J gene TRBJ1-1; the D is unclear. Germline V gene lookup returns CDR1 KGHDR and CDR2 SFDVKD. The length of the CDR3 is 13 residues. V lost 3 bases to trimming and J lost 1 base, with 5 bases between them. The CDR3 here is CATSDRGNTEAFF. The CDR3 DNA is TGTGCCACCAGTGATCGGGGGAACACTGAAGCTTTCTTT.

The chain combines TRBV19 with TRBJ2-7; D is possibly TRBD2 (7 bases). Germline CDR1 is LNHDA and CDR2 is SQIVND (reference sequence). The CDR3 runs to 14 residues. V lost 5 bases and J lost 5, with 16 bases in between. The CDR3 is CASSFGGRLNEQYF. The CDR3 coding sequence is TGTGCCAGTAGTTTCGGGGGGCGATTAAACGAGCAGTACTTC.

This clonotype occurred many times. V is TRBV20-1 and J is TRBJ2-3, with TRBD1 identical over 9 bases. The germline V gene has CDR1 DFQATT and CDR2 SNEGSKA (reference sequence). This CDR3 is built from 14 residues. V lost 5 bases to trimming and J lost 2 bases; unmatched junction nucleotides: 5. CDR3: CSAYRDRATDTQYF. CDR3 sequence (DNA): TGCAGTGCTTATCGGGACAGGGCCACAGATACGCAGTATTTT.

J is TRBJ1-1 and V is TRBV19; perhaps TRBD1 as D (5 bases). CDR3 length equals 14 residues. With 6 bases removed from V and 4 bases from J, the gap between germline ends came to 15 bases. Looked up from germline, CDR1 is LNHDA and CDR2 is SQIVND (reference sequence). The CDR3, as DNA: TGTGCCAGTAGCCACTCGACTGGGACCACTGAAGCTTTCTTT. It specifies CASSHSTGTTEAFF.

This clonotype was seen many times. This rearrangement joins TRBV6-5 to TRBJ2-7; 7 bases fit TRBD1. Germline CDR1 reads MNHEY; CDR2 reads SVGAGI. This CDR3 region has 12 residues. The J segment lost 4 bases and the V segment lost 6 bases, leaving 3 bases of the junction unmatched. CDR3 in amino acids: CASRGTAYEQYF. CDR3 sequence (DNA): TGTGCCAGCAGAGGGACAGCTTACGAGCAGTACTTC.

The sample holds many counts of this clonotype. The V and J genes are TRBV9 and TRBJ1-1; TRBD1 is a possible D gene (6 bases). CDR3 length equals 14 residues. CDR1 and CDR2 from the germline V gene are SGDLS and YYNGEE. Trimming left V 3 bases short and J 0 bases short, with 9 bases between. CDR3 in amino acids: CASSADSMNTEAFF. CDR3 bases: TGTGCCAGCAGCGCGGACAGTATGAACACTGAAGCTTTCTTT.

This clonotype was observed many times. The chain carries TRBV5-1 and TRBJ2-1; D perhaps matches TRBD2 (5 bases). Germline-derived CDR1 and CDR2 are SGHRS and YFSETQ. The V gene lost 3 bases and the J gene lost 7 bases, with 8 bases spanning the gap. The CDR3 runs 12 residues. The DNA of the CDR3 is TGCGCCAGCAGCTCCCCGGGGAATGAGCAGTTCTTC. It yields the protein CASSSPGNEQFF.

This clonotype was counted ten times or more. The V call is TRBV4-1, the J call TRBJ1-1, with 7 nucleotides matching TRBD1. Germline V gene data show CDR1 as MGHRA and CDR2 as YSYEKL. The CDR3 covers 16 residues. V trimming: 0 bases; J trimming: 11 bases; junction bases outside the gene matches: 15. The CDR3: CASSQDDGTADPGAFF. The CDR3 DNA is TGCGCCAGCAGCCAAGACGACGGGACAGCTGATCCTGGGGCTTTCTTT.